Only a few counts were recorded for the clone carrying this T cell receptor (beta chain). Stable Graves' hyperthyroidism meant no ophthalmopathy progression within 18 months. This specimen belongs to a study of T cells in Graves' hyperthyroidism and ophthalmopathy. Using RNA transcripts as the source, TCR beta CDR3 regions were amplified. TCR CDR3 regions were first amplified by RT-PCR with HTBI primers. TCRdb ran MiXCR on the multiplex PCR reads and lists one entry per CDR3 protein. Altogether around 600,000 distinct CDR3 sequences are present, around 16% being singletons, with the ten largest covering around 7.5%. Germline lookup yields CDR1 LGHNA and CDR2 YNFKEQ. This CDR3 spans 15 amino acids. With 0 bases removed from V and 4 bases from J, the gap between germline ends came to 13 bases.

Material for sequencing was blood. J is TRBJ2-7 and V is TRBV4-2; a weak D match, TRBD2 (6 bases). The source is a woman in her 30s with Graves' hyperthyroidism. Here the CDR3 reads CASSQEGRRHYEQYF. CDR3 in DNA: TGTGCCAGCAGCCAAGAGGGGAGGCGACATTACGAGCAGTACTTC.